The rows below give T cell receptor beta chains drawn from one sample of a study of CD8 T cells in Susac syndrome. TCRdb reanalysed the immunoSEQ multiplex PCR reads using MiXCR and keeps one entry per CDR3 protein. The sample has 130,000 to 150,000 distinct CDR3 sequences, roughly 94% seen once. Sequenced: CD4+ T cells from PBMCs. The source is a human donor in good health. CDR3s include the opening cysteine and the closing phenylalanine or tryptophan. The order of the fields is V gene, clone size, CDR3 protein. Size is stated for part of the rows, as once, few or many counts, or as a class when the clone is expanded.

>TRBV30|-
CAWMGQGQAEAFF
>TRBV12-3/TRBV12-4|-
CASSLKSLENEQYF
>TRBV5-6|-
CASSFPRATEAFF
>TRBV30|-
CAWRGASGTGELFF
>TRBV18|-
CASSLTGAGVGNEQFF
>TRBV3-1|-
CASSQVGGQGVSTDTQYF
>TRBV19|once
CASSSPRRVGVQPQHF
>TRBV7-8|-
CASSLAPWGRDGYTF
>TRBV7-9|once
CASSLGLAGGPSTDTQYF
>TRBV28|-
CASSPPGQGNIQYF
>TRBV30|-
CAWTRGGRAFF
>TRBV6-5|-
CASRGLAFQETQYF
>TRBV30|-
CAWTTKRGTEAFF
>TRBV12-3/TRBV12-4|-
CASSLGGHYEQYF
>TRBV30|-
CAWSVRRNSGNTIYF
>TRBV10-3|-
CAISESLAGTHEQYF
>TRBV3-1|-
CASSQLQGPEAFF
>TRBV15|-
CATSRREGVDTQYF
>TRBV19|-
CASSIDDSSGYTF
>TRBV28|once
CASSLQQIQGETQYF
>TRBV19|once
CATDPGESSYEQYF
>TRBV4-1|-
CASSRGPGVSYEQYF